This paragraph reports one T cell receptor beta chain. Categorization into cohorts depended on clinical history that participants reported. This sample is drawn from a study of blood T cell repertoires in COVID-19. J was trimmed by 2 bases and V by 3 bases; bases with no gene match: 6. Germline CDR1 is SEHNR and CDR2 is FQNEAQ (reference sequence). This CDR3 contains 15 residues. Sequenced by immunoSEQ multiplex PCR; TCRdb stores in-frame clones only, minus some. The sample contains about 320,000 clones, 85% of which appear only once. This chain links TRBV7-9 with TRBJ1-2, with TRBD1 matching over 7 bases. Source material: PBMCs or T cells enriched from blood (not recorded which). The sequence came from a woman aged 25 to 39 who had been exposed to COVID-19. The CDR3 sequence is CASSFSTGLNYGYTF. In nucleotides, the CDR3 is TGTGCCAGCAGCTTCTCGACAGGGCTGAACTATGGCTACACCTTC.